These T cell receptor beta chains were read from a single sample in a study of T cells in Graves' hyperthyroidism and ophthalmopathy. TCRdb reprocessed the multiplex PCR reads via MiXCR and lists one record per CDR3 protein. Altogether around 620,000 distinct CDR3 sequences are present, 12% to 15% being singletons, with the ten largest covering around 7%. What was sequenced was blood. These receptors were obtained from a woman aged 18-29 years with Graves' ophthalmopathy. CDR3s include the opening cysteine and the closing phenylalanine or tryptophan.

TRBJ2-1 TRBV19 CASSSASGRTEQSF
TRBJ2-1 TRBV11-3 CASSPEGNNEQFF
TRBJ1-5 TRBV20-1 CSARPGPLGQPQHF
TRBJ2-7 TRBV18 CASAWTGDEQYF
TRBJ2-2 TRBV28 CASSLGPLPGLRSTGELFF
TRBJ1-1 TRBV24-1 CATSGALNTEAFF
TRBJ2-1 TRBV9 CASSQSGTFYNEQFF
TRBJ1-2 TRBV27 CASSLSQGQPYGYTF
TRBJ1-3 TRBV5-1 CASSLSGTDSGNTIYF
TRBJ1-3 TRBV7-2 CASSSLTEQINTIYF
TRBJ2-7 TRBV20-1 CSAREAPWGSYEQYF
TRBJ2-1 TRBV7-9 CASRPDGGSQFF
TRBJ1-1 TRBV5-5 CASSSSAQRQGLNTEAFF
TRBJ2-7 TRBV10-3 CAISRRTDYEQYF
TRBJ2-7 TRBV9 CASSPSTGYNEQYF
TRBJ1-4 TRBV10-3 CAISESGGRKAGNEKLFF
TRBJ2-6 TRBV18 CASSPPRGANVLTF
TRBJ1-2 TRBV29-1 CSVGEGSYGYTF
TRBJ2-7 TRBV10-3 CAISRGTGQDEQYF
TRBJ1-5 TRBV6-1 CASRRPQRPQHF
TRBJ2-7 TRBV12-5 CASVRGSSYEQYF
TRBJ1-2 TRBV9 CASSSTGTGYTF
TRBJ2-2 TRBV27 CASSLSTGTGKNTGELFF
TRBJ2-1 TRBV19 CASSIASPKYYNEQFF
TRBJ2-1 TRBV2 CASSAGVWNEQFF
TRBJ2-3 TRBV11-3 CASSLEGYTQYF
TRBJ2-5 TRBV30 CAWSFWGGETQYF
TRBJ1-2 TRBV9 CASSVSDRQGGYTF
TRBJ2-7 TRBV6-1 CASSEYGGAYAEQYF
TRBJ2-3 TRBV11-3 CASSPRYGTDTQYF
TRBJ1-5 TRBV6-1 CASLRARGGYLPQHF
TRBJ2-2 TRBV9 CASSEPGTSVSTGELFF
TRBJ1-5 TRBV2 CASSEDRYNQPQHF
TRBJ1-2 TRBV15 CATSRAPTGVRIVDGYTF
TRBJ2-1 TRBV2 CASSYSSGSIDEQFF
TRBJ2-1 TRBV3-1 CASSRGLAGGSSYNEQFF
TRBJ1-1 TRBV30 CACATQMNTEAFF
TRBJ2-1 TRBV4-1 CTSSQVKPEDEQFF
TRBJ2-2 TRBV29-1 CSVQGLAGAGGELFF
TRBJ1-1 TRBV3-1 CASHGRDKLYTEAFF
TRBJ2-7 TRBV29-1 CSVEGVAGGSYEQYF
TRBJ2-5 TRBV7-2 CASSSSLIGTQYF
TRBJ2-5 TRBV20-1 CSARGGLAGGLGEETQYF
TRBJ1-2 TRBV11-2 CASSGTGVGVDGYTF
TRBJ2-3 TRBV7-3 CASSLRDSYTDTQYF
TRBJ1-1 TRBV30 CAWSVPQGLVTEAFF
TRBJ1-5 TRBV28 CASSLISEDQPQHF
TRBJ2-3 TRBV27 CASSPWGLAGDTQYF
TRBJ2-7 TRBV6-2/TRBV6-3 CASHPGLDPYEQYF